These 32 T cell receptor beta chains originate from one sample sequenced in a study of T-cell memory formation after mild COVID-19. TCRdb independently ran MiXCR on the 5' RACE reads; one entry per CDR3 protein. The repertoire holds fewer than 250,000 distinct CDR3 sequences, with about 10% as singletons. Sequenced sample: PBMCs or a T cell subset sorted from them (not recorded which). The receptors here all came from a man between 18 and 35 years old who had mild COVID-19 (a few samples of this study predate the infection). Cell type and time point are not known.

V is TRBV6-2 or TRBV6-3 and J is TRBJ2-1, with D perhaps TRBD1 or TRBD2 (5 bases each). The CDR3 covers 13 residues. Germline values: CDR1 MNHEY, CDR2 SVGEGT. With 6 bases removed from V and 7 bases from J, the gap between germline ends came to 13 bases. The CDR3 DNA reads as TGTGCCAGCAGCAGGGACGGATGGAATGAGCAGTTCTTC. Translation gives CASSRDGWNEQFF.

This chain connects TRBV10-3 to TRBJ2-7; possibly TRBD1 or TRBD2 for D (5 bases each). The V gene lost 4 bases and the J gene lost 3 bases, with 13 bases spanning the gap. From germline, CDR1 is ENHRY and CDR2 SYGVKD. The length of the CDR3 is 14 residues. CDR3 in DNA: TGTGCCATCAGTGGGGCAGGGACCTTCTACGAGCAGTACTTC. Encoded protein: CAISGAGTFYEQYF.

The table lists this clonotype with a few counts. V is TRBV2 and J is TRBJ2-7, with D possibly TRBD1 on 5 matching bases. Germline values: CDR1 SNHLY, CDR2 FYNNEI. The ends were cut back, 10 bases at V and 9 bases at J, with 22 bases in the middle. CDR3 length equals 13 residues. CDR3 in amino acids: CATQQDTVDGQYF. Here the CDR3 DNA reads TGTGCCACCCAACAGGACACTGTTGACGGGCAGTACTTC.

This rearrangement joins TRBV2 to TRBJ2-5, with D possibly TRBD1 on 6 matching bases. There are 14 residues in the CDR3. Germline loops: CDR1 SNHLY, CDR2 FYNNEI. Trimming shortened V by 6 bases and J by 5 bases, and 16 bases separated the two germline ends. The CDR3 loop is CASSRDILGETQYF. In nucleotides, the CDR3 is TGTGCCAGCAGCCGGGACATCTTGGGTGAGACCCAGTACTTC. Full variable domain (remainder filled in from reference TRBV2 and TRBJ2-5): EPEVTQTPSHQVTQMGQEVILRCVPISNHLYFYWYRQILGQKVEFLVSFYNNEISEKSEIFDDQFSVERPDGSNFTLKIRSTKLEDSAMYFCASSRDILGETQYFGPGTRLLVL.

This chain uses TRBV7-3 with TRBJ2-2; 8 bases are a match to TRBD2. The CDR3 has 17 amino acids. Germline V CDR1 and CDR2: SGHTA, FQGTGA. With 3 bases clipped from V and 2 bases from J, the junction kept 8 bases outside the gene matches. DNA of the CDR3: TGTGCCAGCAGCTTCCCAAGCGGGGGCCTTAACACCGGGGAGCTGTTTTTT. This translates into CASSFPSGGLNTGELFF.

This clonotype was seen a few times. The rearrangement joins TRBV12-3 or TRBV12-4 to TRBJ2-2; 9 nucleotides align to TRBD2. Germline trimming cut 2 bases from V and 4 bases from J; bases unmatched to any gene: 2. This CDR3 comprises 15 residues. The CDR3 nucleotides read TGTGCCAGCAGTTTAAGCGGGGGGCGCACCGGGGAGCTGTTTTTT. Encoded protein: CASSLSGGRTGELFF.

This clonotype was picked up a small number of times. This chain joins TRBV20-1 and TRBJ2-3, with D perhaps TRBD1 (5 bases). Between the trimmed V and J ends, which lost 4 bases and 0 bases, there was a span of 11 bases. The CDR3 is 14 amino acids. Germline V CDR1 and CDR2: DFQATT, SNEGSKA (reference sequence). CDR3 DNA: TGCAGTGCTACAAGACAGACTAGCACAGATACGCAGTATTTT. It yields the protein CSATRQTSTDTQYF.

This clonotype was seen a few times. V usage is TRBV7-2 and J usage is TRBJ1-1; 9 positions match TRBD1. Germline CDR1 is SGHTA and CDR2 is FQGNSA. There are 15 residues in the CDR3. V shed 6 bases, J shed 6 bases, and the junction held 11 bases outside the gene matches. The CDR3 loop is CASRQDRGMISEAFF. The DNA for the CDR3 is TGTGCCAGCAGACAAGACAGGGGGATGATTTCTGAAGCTTTCTTT.

The CDR3 reads CAISRLLGGAGETQYF. CDR3 nucleotide sequence: TGTGCCATCAGCCGTCTGTTGGGGGGCGCGGGAGAGACCCAGTACTTC. V is TRBV10-3 and J is TRBJ2-5, with D possibly called TRBD1 or TRBD2 (6 bases each). Looked up from germline, CDR1 is ENHRY and CDR2 is SYGVKD. V was shortened by 6 bases and J by 4 bases, with 21 bases between the two germline ends. This CDR3 contains 16 residues.

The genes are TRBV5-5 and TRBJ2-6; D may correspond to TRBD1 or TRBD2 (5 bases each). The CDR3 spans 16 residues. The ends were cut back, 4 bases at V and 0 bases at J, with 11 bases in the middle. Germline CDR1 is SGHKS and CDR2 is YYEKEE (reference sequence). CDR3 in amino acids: CASSRGPSSGANVLTF. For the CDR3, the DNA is TGTGCCAGCAGCCGGGGCCCAAGCTCTGGGGCCAACGTCCTGACTTTC.

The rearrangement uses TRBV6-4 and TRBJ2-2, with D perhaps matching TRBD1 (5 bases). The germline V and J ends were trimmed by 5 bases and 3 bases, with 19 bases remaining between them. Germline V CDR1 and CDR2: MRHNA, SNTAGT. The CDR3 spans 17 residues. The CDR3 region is CASSRAGSSVDTGELFF. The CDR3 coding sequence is TGTGCCAGCAGTCGGGCAGGGTCGTCAGTGGACACCGGGGAGCTGTTTTTT.

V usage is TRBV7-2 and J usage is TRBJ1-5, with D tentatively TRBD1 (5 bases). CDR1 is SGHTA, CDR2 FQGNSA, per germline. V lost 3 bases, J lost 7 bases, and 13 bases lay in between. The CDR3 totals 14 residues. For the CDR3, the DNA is TGTGCCAGCAGCTTGGCAGGGAGAGGACAGCCCCAGCATTTT. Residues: CASSLAGRGQPQHF.

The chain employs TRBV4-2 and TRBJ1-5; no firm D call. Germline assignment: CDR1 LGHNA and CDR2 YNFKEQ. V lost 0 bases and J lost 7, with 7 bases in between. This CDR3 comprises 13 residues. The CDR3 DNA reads TGTGCCAGCAGCCAAGAAGATGGACAGCCCCAGCATTTT. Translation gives CASSQEDGQPQHF.

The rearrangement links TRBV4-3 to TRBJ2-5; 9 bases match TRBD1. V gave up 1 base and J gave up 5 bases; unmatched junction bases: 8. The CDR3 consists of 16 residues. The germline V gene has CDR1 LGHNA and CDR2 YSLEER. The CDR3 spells CASSQGDRGSVETQYF. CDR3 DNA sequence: TGCGCCAGCAGCCAAGGAGACAGGGGGAGCGTGGAGACCCAGTACTTC.

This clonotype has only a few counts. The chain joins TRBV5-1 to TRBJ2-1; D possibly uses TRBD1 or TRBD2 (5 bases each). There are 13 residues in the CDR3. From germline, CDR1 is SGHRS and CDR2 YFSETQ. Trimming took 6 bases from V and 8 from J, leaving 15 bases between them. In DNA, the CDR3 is TGCGCCAGCATGTTGGGGGATCTCGATGAGCAGTTCTTC. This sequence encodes CASMLGDLDEQFF.

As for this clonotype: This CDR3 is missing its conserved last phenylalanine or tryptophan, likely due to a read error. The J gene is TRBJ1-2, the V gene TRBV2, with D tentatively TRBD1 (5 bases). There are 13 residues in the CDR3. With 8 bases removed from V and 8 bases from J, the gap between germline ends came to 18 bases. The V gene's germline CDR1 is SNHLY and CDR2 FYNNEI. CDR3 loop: CASVGDGLGGYTL. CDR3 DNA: TGTGCCAGCGTCGGGGACGGACTCGGGGGCTACACCTTA.

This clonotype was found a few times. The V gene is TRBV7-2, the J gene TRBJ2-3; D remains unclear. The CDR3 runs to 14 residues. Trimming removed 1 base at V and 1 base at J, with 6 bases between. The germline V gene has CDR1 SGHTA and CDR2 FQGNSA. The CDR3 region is CASSLDIGTDTQYF. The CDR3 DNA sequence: TGTGCCAGCAGCTTAGACATCGGCACAGATACGCAGTATTTT.

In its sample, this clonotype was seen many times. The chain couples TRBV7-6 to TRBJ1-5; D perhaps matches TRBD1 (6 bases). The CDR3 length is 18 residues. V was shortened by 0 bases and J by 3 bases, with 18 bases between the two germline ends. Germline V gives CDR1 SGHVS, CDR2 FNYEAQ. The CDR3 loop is CASSLAWVWGHFNQPQHF. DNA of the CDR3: TGTGCCAGCAGCTTAGCGTGGGTGTGGGGACACTTCAATCAGCCCCAGCATTTT.

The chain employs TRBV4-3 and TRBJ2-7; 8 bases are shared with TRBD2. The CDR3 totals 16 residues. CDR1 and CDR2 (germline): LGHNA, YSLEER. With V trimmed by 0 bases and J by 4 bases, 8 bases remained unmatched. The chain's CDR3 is CASSQDHGGDLYEQYF. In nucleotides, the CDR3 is TGCGCCAGCAGCCAAGATCACGGGGGGGACCTTTACGAGCAGTACTTC.

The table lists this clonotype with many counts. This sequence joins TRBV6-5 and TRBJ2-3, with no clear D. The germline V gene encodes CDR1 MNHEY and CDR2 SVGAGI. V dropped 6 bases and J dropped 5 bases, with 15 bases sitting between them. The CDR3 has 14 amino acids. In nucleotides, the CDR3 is TGTGCCAGCAGGTTATACGGCCCTCGAGATACGCAGTATTTT. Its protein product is CASRLYGPRDTQYF.

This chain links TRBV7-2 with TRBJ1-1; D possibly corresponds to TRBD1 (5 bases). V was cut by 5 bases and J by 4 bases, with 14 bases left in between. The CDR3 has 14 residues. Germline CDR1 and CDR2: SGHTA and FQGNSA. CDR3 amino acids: CASSHRDSVTEAFF. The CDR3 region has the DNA TGTGCCAGCAGCCACCGGGACTCGGTCACTGAAGCTTTCTTT.

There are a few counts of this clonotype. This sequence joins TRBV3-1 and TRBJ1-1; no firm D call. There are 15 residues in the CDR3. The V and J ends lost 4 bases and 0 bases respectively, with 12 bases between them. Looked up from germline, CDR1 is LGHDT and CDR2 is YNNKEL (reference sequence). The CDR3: CASSLNPGMNTEAFF. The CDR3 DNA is TGTGCCAGCAGCCTAAACCCAGGAATGAACACTGAAGCTTTCTTT.

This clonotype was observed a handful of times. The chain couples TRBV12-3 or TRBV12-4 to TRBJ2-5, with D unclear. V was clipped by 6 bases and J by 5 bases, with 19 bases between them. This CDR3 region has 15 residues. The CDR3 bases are TGTGCCAGCAGCCTGCGGACGGATGGGTCCGAGACCCAGTACTTC. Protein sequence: CASSLRTDGSETQYF.

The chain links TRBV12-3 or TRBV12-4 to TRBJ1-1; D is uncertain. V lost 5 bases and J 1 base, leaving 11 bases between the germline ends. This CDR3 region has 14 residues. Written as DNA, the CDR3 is TGTGCCAGCAGTGACCAGGTGACGAACACTGAAGCTTTCTTT. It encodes CASSDQVTNTEAFF.

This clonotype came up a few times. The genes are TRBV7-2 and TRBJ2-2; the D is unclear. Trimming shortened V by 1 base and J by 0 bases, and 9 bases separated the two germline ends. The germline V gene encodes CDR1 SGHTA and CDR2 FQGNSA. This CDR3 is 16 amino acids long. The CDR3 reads CASSLGRLANTGELFF. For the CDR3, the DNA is TGTGCCAGCAGCTTAGGCCGCCTCGCGAACACCGGGGAGCTGTTTTTT.

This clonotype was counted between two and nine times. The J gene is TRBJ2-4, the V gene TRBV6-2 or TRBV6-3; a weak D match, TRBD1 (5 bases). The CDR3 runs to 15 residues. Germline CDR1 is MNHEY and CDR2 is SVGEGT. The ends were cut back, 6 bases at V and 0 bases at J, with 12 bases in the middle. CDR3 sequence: CASRETALAKNIQYF. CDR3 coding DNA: TGTGCCAGCAGAGAGACAGCACTAGCCAAAAACATTCAGTACTTC.

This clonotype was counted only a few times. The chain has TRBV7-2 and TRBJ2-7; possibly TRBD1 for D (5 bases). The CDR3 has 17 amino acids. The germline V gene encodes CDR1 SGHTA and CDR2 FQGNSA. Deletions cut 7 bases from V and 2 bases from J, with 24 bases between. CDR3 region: CASTSGHKSDLPYEQYF. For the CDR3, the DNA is TGTGCCAGCACCTCAGGACACAAATCAGACTTGCCCTACGAGCAGTACTTC.

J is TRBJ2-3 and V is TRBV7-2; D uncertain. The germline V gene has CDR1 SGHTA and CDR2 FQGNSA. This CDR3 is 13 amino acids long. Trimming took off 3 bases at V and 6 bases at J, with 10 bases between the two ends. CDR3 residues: CASSLLVRDTQYF. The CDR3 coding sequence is TGTGCCAGCAGCTTGCTAGTCAGGGATACGCAGTATTTT.

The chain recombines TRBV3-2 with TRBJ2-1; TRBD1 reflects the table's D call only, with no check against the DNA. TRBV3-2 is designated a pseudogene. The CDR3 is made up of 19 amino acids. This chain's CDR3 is CASSQEFRPSRTGFNEQFF. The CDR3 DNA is TGTGCCAGCAGCCAAGAATTCCGACCGAGCCGGACAGGCTTTAATGAGCAGTTCTTC.

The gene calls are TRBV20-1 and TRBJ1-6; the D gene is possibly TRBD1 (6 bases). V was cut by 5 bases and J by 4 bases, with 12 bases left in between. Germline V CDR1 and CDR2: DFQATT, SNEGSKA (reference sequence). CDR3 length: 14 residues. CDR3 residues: CSAQRGRYNSPLHF. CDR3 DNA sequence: TGCAGTGCTCAACGGGGGCGTTATAATTCACCCCTCCACTTT.

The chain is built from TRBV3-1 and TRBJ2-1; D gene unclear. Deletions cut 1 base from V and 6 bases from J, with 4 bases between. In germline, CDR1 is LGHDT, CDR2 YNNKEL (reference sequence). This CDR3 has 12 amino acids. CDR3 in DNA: TGTGCCAGCAGCCAAGTGGTCAATGAGCAGTTCTTC. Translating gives CASSQVVNEQFF.

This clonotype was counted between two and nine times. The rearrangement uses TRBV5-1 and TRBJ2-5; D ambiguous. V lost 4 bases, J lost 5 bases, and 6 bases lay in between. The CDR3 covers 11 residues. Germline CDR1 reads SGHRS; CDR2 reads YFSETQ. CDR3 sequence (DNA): TGCGCCAGCAGCACGACGGAGACCCAGTACTTC. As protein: CASSTTETQYF.